A selection of T cell receptor beta chains follows, all from one sample in a study of OX40 agonist ivuxolimab in advanced cancers. Profiling relied on immunoSEQ multiplex PCR, and the TCRdb table lists in-frame clones only, not all of them. The sample includes approximately 54,000 clones, around 90% seen only once; the top ten take about 9.3%. The specimen was CD4+ or CD8+ T cells sorted from blood, collected in a trial of the OX40 agonist ivuxolimab. These receptors came from an adult with an advanced solid tumor such as melanoma, head and neck, liver or kidney cancer. Each CDR3 is given with its conserved first and last residue. The D gene is left open where the match is weak. Clone size is shown for a subset of rows, as once, few, many or a class of expanded clone.

J,V,length,size,D,CDR3,DNA
TRBJ2-1,TRBV4-3,15,-,-,CASSYGRGSSNEQFF,TGCGCCAGCAGCTACGGTAGGGGGTCTTCCAATGAGCAGTTCTTC
TRBJ2-7,TRBV5-8,14,-,TRBD1,CASSDGQGFYEQYF,TGTGCCAGCAGCGATGGACAGGGATTCTACGAGCAGTACTTC
TRBJ1-4,TRBV29-1,11,-,-,CSVEKGGKLFF,TGCAGCGTTGAGAAGGGGGGAAAGCTGTTTTTT
TRBJ2-7,TRBV9,14,-,-,CASSVGLLGYEQYF,TGTGCCAGCAGCGTAGGCCTCCTTGGGTACGAGCAGTACTTC
TRBJ2-2,TRBV9,14,-,-,CASSVEGITGELFF,TGTGCCAGCAGCGTCGAGGGGATCACCGGGGAGCTGTTTTTT
TRBJ2-1,TRBV29-1,9,medium-sized,-,CSVAFRQFF,TGCAGCGTGGCGTTTCGGCAGTTCTTC
TRBJ1-3,TRBV6-1,15,-,-,CASSEEGVGGDTIYF,TGTGCCAGCAGTGAAGAGGGGGTCGGAGGGGACACCATATATTTT
TRBJ2-2,TRBV27,15,once,-,CASSLYSGYTGELFF,TGTGCCAGCAGTTTATATTCCGGATACACCGGGGAGCTGTTTTTT
TRBJ1-1,TRBV27,16,-,-,CASSLSGGARSTEAFF,TGTGCCAGCAGTTTATCTGGGGGAGCAAGATCCACTGAAGCTTTCTTT
TRBJ2-1,TRBV10-3,15,-,-,CAISEHPGSYNEQFF,TGTGCCATCAGTGAGCATCCGGGCTCCTACAATGAGCAGTTCTTC
TRBJ2-1,TRBV7-3,16,-,-,CASSLSTSITVNEQFF,TGTGCCAGCAGCTTAAGTACTAGCATTACAGTAAATGAGCAGTTCTTC
TRBJ1-5,TRBV9,14,-,-,CASSVDGGDQPQHF,TGTGCCAGCAGCGTAGACGGGGGGGATCAGCCCCAGCATTTT
TRBJ1-1,TRBV4-3,14,-,-,CASSQDSGRTEAFF,TGCGCCAGCAGCCAAGATTCGGGGAGGACTGAAGCTTTCTTT
TRBJ1-1,TRBV4-3,16,-,-,CASSQDRGGWNAEAFF,TGCGCCAGCAGCCAAGATAGGGGGGGATGGAACGCTGAAGCTTTCTTT
TRBJ1-5,TRBV30,16,-,TRBD1,CAWSPDRGRENQPQHF,TGTGCCTGGAGCCCGGACAGGGGACGGGAGAATCAGCCCCAGCATTTT
TRBJ2-7,TRBV27,12,-,-,CASSSTVYEQYF,TGTGCCAGCAGTTCGACCGTATACGAGCAGTACTTC
TRBJ1-1,TRBV27,17,-,-,CASSSLYSRGRNTEAFF,TGTGCCAGCAGTTCTCTCTATTCAAGGGGGAGGAACACTGAAGCTTTCTTT
TRBJ2-1,TRBV27,15,-,TRBD2,CASSLLAGGGNEQFF,TGTGCCAGCAGTTTATTAGCGGGAGGGGGCAATGAGCAGTTCTTC
TRBJ2-7,TRBV29-1,11,once,-,CSVGGVNEQYF,TGCAGCGTTGGTGGGGTAAACGAGCAGTACTTC
TRBJ2-7,TRBV5-4,12,-,-,CAFTGPTYEQYF,TGTGCCTTTACGGGGCCAACCTACGAGCAGTACTTC
TRBJ1-2,TRBV11-2,14,-,-,CASSFTGGSGGYTF,TGTGCCAGCAGCTTCACCGGGGGCTCTGGCGGCTACACCTTC
TRBJ1-1,TRBV4-1,16,-,-,CASSPPDGRTGTEAFF,TGCGCCAGCAGCCCTCCGGACGGCCGAACGGGAACTGAAGCTTTCTTT
TRBJ2-7,TRBV5-1,15,-,-,CASSLEGLYTYEQYF,TGCGCCAGCAGCTTGGAAGGACTATACACCTACGAGCAGTACTTC